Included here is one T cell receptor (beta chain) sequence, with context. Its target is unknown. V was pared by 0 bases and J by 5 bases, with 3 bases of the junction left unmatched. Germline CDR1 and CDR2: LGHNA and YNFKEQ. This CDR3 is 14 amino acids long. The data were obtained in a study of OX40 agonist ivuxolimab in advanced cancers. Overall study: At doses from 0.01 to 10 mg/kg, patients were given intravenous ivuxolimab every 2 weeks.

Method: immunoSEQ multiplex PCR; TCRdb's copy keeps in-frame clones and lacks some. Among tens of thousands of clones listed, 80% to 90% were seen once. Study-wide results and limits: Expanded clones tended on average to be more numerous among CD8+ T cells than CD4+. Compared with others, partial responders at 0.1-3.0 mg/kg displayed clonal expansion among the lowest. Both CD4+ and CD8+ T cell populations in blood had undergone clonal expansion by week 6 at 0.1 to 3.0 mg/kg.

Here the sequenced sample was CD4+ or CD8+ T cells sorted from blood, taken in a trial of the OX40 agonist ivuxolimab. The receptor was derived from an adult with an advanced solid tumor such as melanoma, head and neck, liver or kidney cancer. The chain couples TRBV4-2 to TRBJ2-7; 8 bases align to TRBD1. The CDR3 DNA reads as TGTGCCAGCAGCCAAGATTGGACAGGGAACGAGCAGTACTTC. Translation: CASSQDWTGNEQYF.